The rows below give T cell receptor beta chains drawn from one sample of a study of CD4 T cells in relation to SARS-CoV-2 and coronaviruses. The method was immunoSEQ multiplex PCR; TCRdb's version includes in-frame clones alone and lacks a portion of them. The profile shows about 23,000 clones, less than 85% of them singletons. For these TCRs, the target antigens are not known. Sequencing used CD4+ T cells from PBMCs, cultured in vitro. The receptors originated from a human donor in good health. Each CDR3 is given with its conserved first and last residue. Fields, in order: clone size, V gene, J gene, D gene, CDR3 protein, CDR3 DNA. A D gene is named only where the DNA matches it firmly. Only part of the rows carry a size: once, few, many, or a class if the clone is expanded.

>-|TRBV6-5|TRBJ2-7|TRBD1
CASSYSGTGGYEQYF
TGTGCCAGCAGTTACTCCGGGACAGGGGGCTACGAGCAGTACTTC
>-|TRBV6-5|TRBJ2-5|-
CASSYSSSGGETQYF
TGTGCCAGCAGTTACTCGAGTTCCGGGGGAGAGACCCAGTACTTC
>-|TRBV30|TRBJ1-5|-
CAWSVPGNTAPQHF
TGTGCCTGGAGTGTACCGGGTAACACGGCGCCCCAGCATTTT
>-|TRBV7-9|TRBJ2-7|-
CASSLQSQGQQYF
TGTGCCAGCAGCTTGCAATCGCAGGGGCAGCAGTACTTC
>-|TRBV30|TRBJ1-1|-
CAWSEGGLGEAFF
TGTGCCTGGAGTGAGGGGGGTCTTGGTGAAGCTTTCTTT
>few|TRBV5-1|TRBJ2-2|TRBD1
CASSWTGTGELFF
TGCGCCAGCAGCTGGACAGGGACCGGGGAGCTGTTTTTT
>-|TRBV5-1|TRBJ2-2|-
CASSLLQGGTGELFF
TGCGCCAGCAGCTTGTTACAGGGAGGCACCGGGGAGCTGTTTTTT
>hyperexpanded|TRBV5-1|TRBJ2-1|TRBD2
CASSLTSGTYNEQFF
TGCGCCAGCAGCTTGACTAGCGGAACCTACAATGAGCAGTTCTTC
>-|TRBV28|TRBJ1-2|-
CASSFFKGVRYTF
TGTGCCAGCAGTTTTTTTAAGGGGGTACGCTACACCTTC
>once|TRBV6-6|TRBJ2-3|TRBD1
CASSSGQGARGDTQYF
TGTGCCAGCAGTTCAGGACAGGGGGCGCGGGGAGATACGCAGTATTTT
>-|TRBV6-6|TRBJ2-7|TRBD1
CASTGQGITPYEQYF
TGTGCCAGCACCGGACAGGGGATAACACCCTACGAGCAGTACTTC
>-|TRBV6-1|TRBJ2-7|-
CASSAQNDAGAYEQYF
TGTGCCAGCAGTGCCCAAAATGATGCAGGGGCCTACGAGCAGTACTTC
>few|TRBV7-9|TRBJ2-1|-
CASSSSGYNEQFF
TGTGCCAGCAGCTCCAGCGGGTACAATGAGCAGTTCTTC
>-|TRBV10-1|TRBJ2-6|-
CASSFEMQCGANVLTF
TGCGCCAGCAGCTTCGAAATGCAGTGTGGGGCCAACGTCCTGACTTTC
>few|TRBV27|TRBJ2-7|-
CASRGSIREQQYF
TGTGCCAGCAGGGGGTCCATAAGGGAGCAGCAGTACTTC
>-|TRBV4-1|TRBJ1-2|-
CASSQGQLNYGYTF
TGCGCCAGCAGCCAAGGGCAGCTTAACTATGGCTACACCTTC
>-|TRBV5-4|TRBJ2-7|TRBD2
CASSPSGRANYEQYF
TGTGCCAGCAGCCCTAGCGGGAGGGCCAACTACGAGCAGTACTTC
>-|TRBV6-1|TRBJ2-1|-
CASSESLNPYNEQFF
TGTGCCAGCAGTGAGTCCCTAAACCCCTACAATGAGCAGTTCTTC
>once|TRBV11-3|TRBJ2-1|-
CASSLAEGNNEQFF
TGTGCCAGCAGCTTAGCTGAGGGGAACAATGAGCAGTTCTTC
>-|TRBV7-3|TRBJ1-1|-
CASSLIPGSEAFF
TGTGCCAGCAGCTTAATACCAGGGTCTGAAGCTTTCTTT
>few|TRBV4-1|TRBJ1-5|-
CASSAFLGRQPQHF
TGCGCCAGCAGCGCATTTTTGGGCAGGCAGCCCCAGCATTTT
>-|TRBV7-6|TRBJ1-2|TRBD1
CASSPAGGGYGYTF
TGTGCCAGCAGCCCCGCAGGGGGCGGCTATGGCTACACCTTC
>-|TRBV7-8|TRBJ2-7|TRBD2
CASSLVLAETYEQYF
TGTGCCAGCAGCTTAGTGCTAGCGGAAACCTACGAGCAGTACTTC
>-|TRBV27|TRBJ1-1|TRBD1
CASRLTGMNTEAFF
TGTGCCAGCAGGTTGACAGGGATGAACACTGAAGCTTTCTTT
>-|TRBV19|TRBJ2-3|TRBD2
CASRNSGRAGTDTQYF
TGTGCCAGTAGGAATAGCGGGAGGGCCGGCACAGATACGCAGTATTTT
>-|TRBV3-1/TRBV3-2|TRBJ2-2|-
CASSHRGAGELFF
TGTGCCAGCAGCCACAGGGGGGCCGGGGAGCTGTTTTTT
>once|TRBV7-6|TRBJ2-3|TRBD2
CASSLGPLAGGTDTQYF
TGTGCCAGCAGCTTAGGACCCCTAGCGGGAGGCACAGATACGCAGTATTTT
>few|TRBV21-1|TRBJ1-3|-
CASSSRARVTRNTIYF
TGTGCCAGCAGCTCCCGGGCCCGTGTCACTCGAAACACCATATATTTT
>-|TRBV7-9|TRBJ1-5|TRBD1
CASSTDRVQPQHF
TGTGCCAGCAGCACCGACAGGGTCCAGCCCCAGCATTTT
>-|TRBV6-5|TRBJ2-5|TRBD2
CASRSGSGETQYF
TGTGCCAGCAGGAGCGGGAGTGGGGAGACCCAGTACTTC
>-|TRBV7-5|TRBJ2-7|-
CARSLVSGTGEQYF
TGTGCCAGAAGCTTAGTGTCCGGGACTGGCGAGCAGTACTTC
>few|TRBV18|TRBJ2-2|TRBD1
CASSPRQGVSTGELFF
TGTGCCAGCTCACCACGACAGGGGGTGTCGACCGGGGAGCTGTTTTTT
>-|TRBV5-4|TRBJ2-3|-
CASSFTYSTDTQYF
TGTGCCAGCAGCTTTACCTACAGCACAGATACGCAGTATTTT
>-|TRBV28|TRBJ1-1|-
CASSPLAAEAFF
TGTGCCAGCAGCCCCTTGGCCGCTGAAGCTTTCTTT
>-|TRBV3-1/TRBV3-2|TRBJ1-6|-
CASSETGSLGNSPLHF
TGTGCCAGCAGCGAAACAGGGTCGTTGGGGAATTCACCCCTCCACTTT
>few|TRBV2|TRBJ1-4|TRBD1
CASRWGTENEKLFF
TGTGCCAGCAGGTGGGGGACAGAGAATGAAAAACTGTTTTTT
>-|TRBV6-5|TRBJ2-2|TRBD2
CAIAGGGPGELFF
TGTGCCATAGCGGGAGGGGGGCCCGGGGAGCTGTTTTTT
>-|TRBV5-4|TRBJ1-1|TRBD1
CASSPGTGPNTEAFF
TGTGCCAGCAGCCCGGGGACAGGCCCGAACACTGAAGCTTTCTTT
>few|TRBV7-9|TRBJ2-1|-
CASSLAGNNEQFF
TGTGCCAGCAGCTTAGCGGGGAACAATGAGCAGTTCTTC
>-|TRBV7-9|TRBJ2-1|-
CASSFSISYNEQFF
TGTGCCAGCAGCTTCAGCATCTCCTACAATGAGCAGTTCTTC